This T cell receptor beta chain was identified in a study of T cell repertoires in cytomegalovirus infection. TCRdb re-analysed the reads in MiXCR, keeping a single row per CDR3 protein. The sample records just over 300,000 distinct CDR3 sequences, 15% to 20% being singletons. J gave up 7 bases and V 7 bases, and 7 bases lay outside the gene matches. Per the germline V gene, CDR1 is MDHEN and CDR2 is SYDVKM. CDR3 length equals 13 residues. Sequencing used PBMCs. The chain recombines TRBV28 with TRBJ1-5; 7 positions match TRBD1. This TCR came from a human donor in good health (CMV status not recorded). Some clones in this sample may be carry-over from other donors' samples. DNA of the CDR3: TGTGCCAGCAAAGGGGGCCCGTACCAGCCCCAGCATTTT. It encodes CASKGGPYQPQHF.